This passage covers 11 T cell receptor beta chains from one sample sequenced in a study of T cell changes during pregnancy in multiple sclerosis (dated by TCRdb to between 2018 and 2020). Library preparation used the immunoSEQ multiplex PCR assay. TCRdb took over this immuneACCESS table, retaining in-frame rearrangements with V and J assigned. Such tables are incomplete; in checked studies, under half of the missing clones stem from an unresolved V gene, and the remainder is unexplained. This sample has about 59,000 clones in its table, and around 90% of those were observed once. The top ten clonotypes cover 2.5% to 3% of the sample. This specimen consisted of peripheral blood, obtained in the third trimester of pregnancy. These receptors were taken from a female donor in good health, enrolled as a control in a pregnancy study.

This clone has only one observation. This rearrangement joins TRBV5-4 to TRBJ2-1, with 8 nucleotides matching TRBD2. V lost 5 bases and J lost 6; bases outside the gene matches: 13. In germline, CDR1 is SGHNT, CDR2 YYREEE (reference sequence). The CDR3 spans 16 residues. CDR3 in amino acids: CASRSPGGGPGNEQFF. CDR3 in DNA: TGTGCCAGCAGATCCCCCGGGGGGGGGCCCGGCAATGAGCAGTTCTTC. Complete variable domain (other parts from reference TRBV5-4 and TRBJ2-1): ETGVTQSPTHLIKTRGQQVTLRCSSQSGHNTVSWYQQALGQGPQFIFQYYREEENGRGNFPPRFSGLQFPNYSSELNVNALELDDSALYLCASRSPGGGPGNEQFFGPGTRLTVL.

V usage is TRBV5-5 and J usage is TRBJ2-1, with 7 bases fitting TRBD2. Looked up from germline, CDR1 is SGHKS and CDR2 is YYEKEE (reference sequence). This CDR3 contains 14 residues. Unmatched junction bases numbered 4, after V lost 0 bases and J lost 7 bases. The chain's CDR3 is CASSLVGRSNEQFF. DNA of the CDR3: TGTGCCAGCAGCTTGGTCGGGAGGTCAAATGAGCAGTTCTTC.

J is TRBJ2-7 and V is TRBV9; perhaps TRBD2 as D (6 bases). Between the trimmed V and J ends, which lost 4 bases and 4 bases, there was a span of 18 bases. CDR1 is SGDLS and CDR2 is YYNGEE in the germline V gene. This CDR3 has 15 residues. CDR3 residues: CASSIGGTEPYEQYF. CDR3 coding DNA: TGTGCCAGCAGCATCGGCGGGACGGAACCTTACGAGCAGTACTTC.

The J gene is TRBJ1-2, the V gene TRBV5-6, with 7 bases aligning to TRBD1. The CDR3 consists of 16 residues. Losses at the gene ends were 3 bases for V and 0 bases for J; bases not matched to a gene: 8. Looked up from germline, CDR1 is SGHDT and CDR2 is YYEEEE. CDR3 nucleotides: TGTGCCAGCAGCTACCTACAGGGGCTAGCTAACTATGGCTACACCTTC. It yields the protein CASSYLQGLANYGYTF.

The chain joins TRBV12-5 to TRBJ2-3; no clear D. With 0 bases removed from V and 4 bases from J, the gap between germline ends came to 5 bases. This CDR3 is built from 13 residues. CDR1 and CDR2 (germline): LGHNT, FRNRAP. Here the CDR3 DNA reads TGTGCTAGTGGTTTGGTGGCTCCAGATACGCAGTATTTT. It encodes CASGLVAPDTQYF.

The chain is built from TRBV19 and TRBJ1-2; D is unclear. The CDR3 has 12 residues. The germline V and J ends were trimmed by 3 bases and 4 bases, with 6 bases remaining between them. Germline values: CDR1 LNHDA, CDR2 SQIVND (reference sequence). In nucleotides, the CDR3 is TGTGCCAGTAGTATGAGCCTCTATGGCTACACCTTC. Its protein is CASSMSLYGYTF.

This clone occurred once. At the DNA level, this CDR3 is encoded by other sequences in the same sample as well. The chain couples TRBV5-6 to TRBJ1-5; possibly TRBD1 for D (5 bases). The CDR3 sequence is 14 residues long. Germline CDR1 is SGHDT and CDR2 is YYEEEE. The germline V and J ends were trimmed by 2 bases and 2 bases, with 8 bases remaining between them. The CDR3 bases are TGTGCCAGCAGCTTAGGGGTCGGCAATCAGCCCCAGCATTTT. Amino acid sequence: CASSLGVGNQPQHF.

CDR3 in amino acids: CASSLDGNSNQPQHF. CDR3 nucleotides: TGTGCCAGCAGCTTAGATGGCAATAGCAATCAGCCCCAGCATTTT. V gene TRBV7-6 combines with J gene TRBJ1-5, with D hard to call. This CDR3 is 15 amino acids long. CDR1 is SGHVS and CDR2 is FNYEAQ in the germline V gene. Trimming removed 1 base at V and 0 bases at J, with 7 bases between. Full variable domain (outside the CDR3, taken from reference TRBV7-6 and TRBJ1-5): GAGVSQSPRYKVTKRGQDVALRCDPISGHVSLYWYRQALGQGPEFLTYFNYEAQQDKSGLPNDRFSAERPEGSISTLTIQRTEQRDSAMYRCASSLDGNSNQPQHFGDGTRLSIL.

With respect to this clone: Germline is not matched at one junction end, which may reflect a read error. V and J are TRBV7-7 and TRBJ1-2; 7 bases are a match to TRBD1. The germline gives CDR1 SSHAT, CDR2 FNYEAQ (reference sequence). This CDR3 has 15 amino acids. The CDR3 loop reads CASSPVPKGAVGYTF. Written as DNA, the CDR3 is TGTGCTAGCAGCCCAGTCCCCAAGGGGGCAGTTGGCTACACCTTC.

The rearrangement uses TRBV11-2 and TRBJ2-1; 11 bases map to TRBD2. Germline CDR1 reads SGHAT; CDR2 reads FQNNGV. This CDR3 region has 17 residues. V shed 4 bases, J shed 5 bases, and the junction held 10 bases outside the gene matches. CDR3 sequence: CASSSRPTSGVHNEQFF. CDR3 DNA: TGTGCCAGCAGCTCTCGGCCGACTAGCGGGGTACACAATGAGCAGTTCTTC.

The V and J genes are TRBV7-9 and TRBJ2-2, with 9 positions matching TRBD1. Trimming removed 5 bases from V and 7 bases from J; junction bases left unmatched: 8. From germline, CDR1 is SEHNR and CDR2 FQNEAQ (reference sequence). This CDR3 contains 15 residues. The CDR3 DNA follows: TGTGCCAGCAGCGGGGACAGGGAAAAGGGCGGGGAGCTGTTTTTT. Its translation: CASSGDREKGGELFF.